The 26 T cell receptor beta chains presented below share a single source sample, sequenced in a study of cytomegalovirus exposure and HLA in healthy donors. PCR amplification relied on 60 Vbeta primers (plus 13 Jbeta primers). Sequencing was performed with immunoSEQ multiplex PCR; in TCRdb, only in-frame clones are kept and a portion is missing. This table has over 50,000 clones, 80% to 90% appearing once. The sequenced material came from PBMCs. The receptors come from a man aged 25 to 40 in good health and CMV-seropositive.

The chain carries TRBV30 and TRBJ2-2; D might be TRBD1 (6 bases). This CDR3 spans 13 amino acids. Germline-derived CDR1 and CDR2 are GTSNPN and SVGIG (reference sequence). V lost 1 base and J 5 bases, leaving 8 bases between the germline ends. CDR3 protein: CAWSAQGTGELFF. In nucleotides, the CDR3 is TGTGCCTGGAGTGCACAGGGTACCGGGGAGCTGTTTTTT. Full variable domain (missing parts from reference TRBV30 and TRBJ2-2): SQTIHQWPATLVQPVGSPLSLECTVEGTSNPNLYWYRQAAGRGLQLLFYSVGIGQISSEVPQNLSASRPQDRQFILSSKKLLLSDSGFYLCAWSAQGTGELFFGEGSRLTVL.

The chain couples TRBV10-3 to TRBJ2-5; 7 nucleotides align to TRBD1. V gave up 7 bases and J gave up 3 bases; unmatched junction bases: 5. The germline V gene has CDR1 ENHRY and CDR2 SYGVKD. The CDR3 contains 13 residues. CDR3: CAINRGLKETQYF. The CDR3 DNA follows: TGTGCCATCAACAGGGGCCTCAAAGAGACCCAGTACTTC.

V gene TRBV6-5 combines with J gene TRBJ1-1, with D unresolved. Germline V gene lookup returns CDR1 MNHEY and CDR2 SVGAGI. The CDR3 has 15 residues. V lost 0 bases and J lost 0, with 8 bases in between. The CDR3 DNA reads TGTGCCAGCAGTTACTCCGTATCTCTGAACACTGAAGCTTTCTTT. It yields the protein CASSYSVSLNTEAFF.

The V and J genes are TRBV4-1 and TRBJ2-7; D unresolved. The germline CDR1 and CDR2 sequences are MGHRA and YSYEKL. The CDR3 covers 13 residues. Trimming pared 1 base from V and 3 bases from J, leaving 7 bases between. The CDR3 sequence is CASSQARSYEQYF. The CDR3 DNA is TGCGCCAGCAGCCAAGCACGCAGCTACGAGCAGTACTTC.

The chain uses TRBV11-3 and TRBJ2-3, with D perhaps TRBD1 (6 bases). V lost 5 bases to trimming and J lost 5 bases, with 17 bases between them. The CDR3 totals 15 residues. Germline loops: CDR1 SGHNT, CDR2 YENEEA. The CDR3 DNA follows: TGTGCCAGCAGCCCTCGTAGGGGGTCCTTAGATACGCAGTATTTT. Its translation is CASSPRRGSLDTQYF.

The sample holds one count of this clone. CDR3 coding DNA: TGTGCCAGCAGCTTAGGCGGGAGCCGCAGGCAGTTCTTC. This codes for CASSLGGSRRQFF. The V and J genes are TRBV7-2 and TRBJ2-1, with 7 bases that match TRBD2. This CDR3 has 13 amino acids. Germline trimming cut 1 base from V and 12 bases from J; bases unmatched to any gene: 6. Germline lookup yields CDR1 SGHTA and CDR2 FQGNSA.

The rearrangement joins TRBV28 to TRBJ1-2; maybe TRBD1 (6 bases). CDR1 MDHEN and CDR2 SYDVKM come from the germline V gene. The ends were cut back, 4 bases at V and 4 bases at J, with 25 bases in the middle. CDR3 length: 18 amino acids. The chain's CDR3 is CASSSLGEVGHSIYGYTF. The CDR3 DNA sequence: TGTGCCAGCAGTTCTTTAGGAGAGGTGGGACACTCAATCTATGGCTACACCTTC.

The rearrangement joins TRBV1 to TRBJ2-7; the tabulated D call, TRBD1, remains unverified against the DNA. TRBV1 is recorded as a pseudogene. This CDR3 is built from 15 residues. The CDR3 loop reads CTSSQGGQGDYEQYF. CDR3 in DNA: TGCACCAGCAGCCAAGGTGGACAAGGGGATTACGAGCAGTACTTC.

The genes are TRBV6-1 and TRBJ1-4, with TRBD1 identical over 8 bases. Germline trimming cut 5 bases from V and 7 bases from J; bases unmatched to any gene: 6. The CDR3 is 14 amino acids. Germline V gene sequence: CDR1 MNHNS, CDR2 SASEGT. The CDR3 here is CASSKQGGSEKLFF. CDR3 coding DNA: TGTGCCAGCAGTAAACAGGGGGGAAGTGAAAAACTGTTTTTT.

The chain employs TRBV5-1 and TRBJ2-3; no clear D. CDR3 size: 15 residues. Germline V gene lookup returns CDR1 SGHRS and CDR2 YFSETQ. Trimming left V 2 bases short and J 0 bases short, with 10 bases between. The DNA of the CDR3 is TGCGCCAGCAGCTTAGCGTCTCGGAGCACAGATACGCAGTATTTT. It encodes CASSLASRSTDTQYF.

This rearrangement joins TRBV6-5 to TRBJ1-5; 8 nucleotides line up with TRBD1. The CDR3 sequence is 15 residues long. J lost 4 bases, V lost 6 bases, and 8 bases had no gene match. Germline V gene sequence: CDR1 MNHEY, CDR2 SVGAGI. The CDR3 loop is CASSPDRGGNQPQHF. As DNA, the CDR3 is TGTGCCAGCAGCCCAGACAGGGGAGGGAATCAGCCCCAGCATTTT.

The chain couples TRBV5-1 to TRBJ1-1; D is unresolved. V was trimmed by 1 base and J by 3 bases, leaving 7 bases between them. The CDR3 is 13 amino acids. Germline CDR1 SGHRS, CDR2 YFSETQ. The CDR3 protein is CASSLQQDTEAFF. The CDR3 DNA is TGCGCCAGCAGCTTGCAGCAGGACACTGAAGCTTTCTTT.

CDR3 in amino acids: CAISRTGQETQYF. CDR3 bases: TGTGCCATCAGTCGGACAGGGCAAGAGACCCAGTACTTC. This chain links TRBV10-3 with TRBJ2-5; 8 bases line up with TRBD1. Trimming cost V 5 bases and J 2 bases; bases outside gene matches: 1. This CDR3 is 13 amino acids long. The germline gives CDR1 ENHRY, CDR2 SYGVKD.

The genes are TRBV5-1 and TRBJ2-2; D is perhaps TRBD1 (5 bases). Trimming removed 2 bases at V and 4 bases at J, with 9 bases between. The CDR3 consists of 14 residues. Germline CDR1 SGHRS, CDR2 YFSETQ. The CDR3 nucleotides read TGCGCCAGCAGCTTAAGGGGAAGCACCGGGGAGCTGTTTTTT. Encoded protein: CASSLRGSTGELFF.

This clone was recorded only once. The genes are TRBV18 and TRBJ1-5, with 7 bases matching TRBD1. The V gene's germline CDR1 is KGHSH and CDR2 LQKENI. V was pared by 3 bases and J by 5 bases, with 10 bases of the junction left unmatched. CDR3 size: 16 residues. The CDR3 nucleotides are TGTGCCAGCTCACCGGCCACAGGGGTTCCGGATCAGCCCCAGCATTTT. It specifies CASSPATGVPDQPQHF.

Concerning this clone: Sequence at one end of the junction differs from germline and may be a read error. The sample holds other DNA sequences that translate to the same CDR3. This rearrangement joins TRBV7-9 to TRBJ2-3; 13 bases match TRBD2. This CDR3 is 16 amino acids long. Per the germline V gene, CDR1 is SEHNR and CDR2 is FQNEAQ (reference sequence). DNA for the CDR3: TGCGCCAGCAGTTATAGGACTAGCGGGAGAACAGATACGCAGTATTTT. The encoded protein is CASSYRTSGRTDTQYF.

The chain is built from TRBV28 and TRBJ1-1; the D is unclear. Trimming removed 6 bases at V and 9 bases at J, with 14 bases between. Looked up from germline, CDR1 is MDHEN and CDR2 is SYDVKM. CDR3 length: 12 amino acids. The CDR3 nucleotides read TGTGCCAGCAGCTCCTCTGGCTGTAAAGCTTTCTTT. Encoded protein: CASSSSGCKAFF.

The chain uses TRBV6-1 and TRBJ2-1, with TRBD1 identical over 8 bases. Germline-derived CDR1 and CDR2 are MNHNS and SASEGT. This CDR3 contains 15 residues. V lost 4 bases and J lost 6; bases outside the gene matches: 8. CDR3 sequence (DNA): TGTGCCAGCAGTGCGCACTCAGGGGGCCTCAATGAGCAGTTCTTC. Amino acids: CASSAHSGGLNEQFF.

V and J are TRBV6-1 and TRBJ2-7; D might be TRBD2 (5 bases). The V and J ends lost 11 bases and 1 base respectively, with 21 bases between them. In germline, CDR1 is MNHNS, CDR2 SASEGT. CDR3 length: 15 residues. CDR3 nucleotide sequence: TGTGCCGGCACTAGATCCCCAGTCCTATCCTACGAGCAGTACTTC. Its translation: CAGTRSPVLSYEQYF.

This rearrangement joins TRBV5-1 to TRBJ1-1; TRBD1 agrees at 8 bases. CDR3 length: 14 amino acids. CDR1 and CDR2 (germline): SGHRS, YFSETQ. The trim removed 2 bases at V and 3 bases at J, leaving 3 bases unmatched. DNA of the CDR3: TGCGCCAGCAGCTTACAGACAGGGGACACTGAAGCTTTCTTT. Translating gives CASSLQTGDTEAFF.

The chain combines TRBV9 with TRBJ2-5; tentatively, D is TRBD2 (5 bases). The J call is in doubt because the DNA end fits TRBJ2-7 better. Per the germline V gene, CDR1 is SGDLS and CDR2 is YYNGEE. The CDR3 has 17 amino acids. The CDR3 DNA follows: TGTGCCAGCAGCCCCACGAGAGGGCGTGGGGTACTCTTCGAGCAGTACTTC. Translation gives CASSPTRGRGVLFEQYF.

V and J are TRBV18 and TRBJ1-1; D is unclear. The length of the CDR3 is 15 residues. Trimming stripped 3 bases from V and 0 bases from J, with 11 bases between. Germline V CDR1 and CDR2: KGHSH, LQKENI. CDR3 region: CASSPTNIMNTEAFF. The CDR3 nucleotides are TGTGCCAGCTCACCTACAAATATCATGAACACTGAAGCTTTCTTT.

This clone has only one observation. V gene TRBV19 combines with J gene TRBJ1-2; D unclear. Germline loops: CDR1 LNHDA, CDR2 SQIVND (reference sequence). V shed 3 bases and J shed 3 bases, with 11 bases lying between them. This CDR3 is built from 14 residues. CDR3 protein: CASSMAAGYYGYTF. As DNA, the CDR3 is TGTGCCAGTAGTATGGCAGCAGGCTACTATGGCTACACCTTC.

CDR3 region: CASSPRRGDRIEGYTF. For the CDR3, the DNA is TGTGCCAGCAGCCCGAGGAGGGGAGACCGTATTGAAGGCTACACCTTC. J is TRBJ1-2 and V is TRBV28, with TRBD1 as a possible D gene (5 bases). Looked up from germline, CDR1 is MDHEN and CDR2 is SYDVKM. Trimming stripped 6 bases from V and 8 bases from J, with 25 bases between. This CDR3 spans 16 amino acids.

This clone was seen only once. V gene TRBV4-1 combines with J gene TRBJ2-3, with TRBD1 matching over 7 bases. V was pared by 0 bases and J by 0 bases, with 6 bases of the junction left unmatched. Looked up from germline, CDR1 is MGHRA and CDR2 is YSYEKL. The CDR3 length is 17 residues. The CDR3 DNA sequence: TGCGCCAGCAGCCAAGAGGGGACAGCGGCTAGCACAGATACGCAGTATTTT. Its translation is CASSQEGTAASTDTQYF.

V is TRBV10-2 and J is TRBJ1-5, with D possibly being TRBD1 (5 bases). V lost 0 bases and J 6 bases, leaving 15 bases between the germline ends. Germline V gene sequence: CDR1 WSHSY, CDR2 SAAADI. The CDR3 length is 16 residues. CDR3 in amino acids: CASSESFLGRGQPQHF. The DNA of the CDR3 is TGCGCCAGCAGTGAGTCGTTCTTGGGGAGGGGTCAGCCCCAGCATTTT.